In this sample, the clone carrying this T cell receptor (beta chain) turned up a few times. Its specificity is unknown. This sample was taken from a study of T cell responses to AZD1222 COVID-19 vaccine. Looking at the study overall: Whether given at about 4 or about 12 weeks, second doses were pooled. Study observations and caveats: Spike-specific TCRs gained breadth and depth after people received two AZD1222 doses. Vaccine-associated CD4 TCRs ranged over spike, dominating at 160-218 and 743-854.

The repertoire was sequenced with immunoSEQ multiplex PCR; TCRdb's copy has only in-frame clones and lacks some. In the table there are more than 85,000 clones, 80% to 90% of which are singletons. V gave up 7 bases and J gave up 0 bases, with 10 bases separating them. This CDR3 has 13 amino acids. In germline, CDR1 is MNHEY, CDR2 SVGAGI. The source material was peripheral blood, sampled on day 0 of AZD1222 vaccination. The receptor was isolated from an adult in good health. The chain joins TRBV6-5 to TRBJ2-7, with D possibly TRBD1 on 6 matching bases. The CDR3 sequence is CASTGTYSYEQYF. In DNA form, the CDR3 reads TGTGCCAGCACCGGGACATACTCCTACGAGCAGTACTTC.